Presented here are 14 T cell receptor beta chains from one specimen sequenced in a study of beta chain features in type 1 diabetes. Isolated RNA was reverse transcribed in full, so expressed TCRB transcripts were sequenced. Profiling relied on immunoSEQ multiplex PCR, and the TCRdb table lists in-frame clones only, not all of them. The profile shows roughly 400,000 clones, 8% to 10% of them singletons. No antigen has been assigned to these receptors. Findings and limits, study-wide: Significant though moderate, a shortening of TCRB CDR3s appeared in all four CD4+ subsets of Type 1 diabetes patients.

Sequencing was done on a sample of central memory CD4+ T cells from blood. Source of these receptors: a man aged 30 to 45 with type 1 diabetes.

In its sample, this clone was seen a few times. A far more abundant clone sits one base away, making this likely a read error. V and J are TRBV11-2 and TRBJ2-1, with 10 bases identical to TRBD2. V lost 3 bases and J lost 8; bases outside the gene matches: 10. CDR3 length equals 16 residues. CDR1 SGHAT and CDR2 FQNNGV come from the germline V gene. The CDR3 sequence: CASSFGASGRRDEQFF. The CDR3 coding sequence is TGTGCCAGCAGCTTTGGAGCTAGCGGGAGACGGGATGAGCAGTTCTTC.

This clone was found a few times. The V call is TRBV4-1, the J call TRBJ2-7; 8 nucleotides align to TRBD2. Germline V gives CDR1 MGHRA, CDR2 YSYEKL. V was clipped by 5 bases and J by 6 bases; unmatched bases: 15. The CDR3 runs 16 residues. CDR3: CASSSPGTRNPSEQYF. Written as DNA, the CDR3 is TGCGCCAGCAGCTCGCCCGGGACTAGAAATCCCTCCGAGCAGTACTTC.

The chain couples TRBV6-5 to TRBJ1-5, with no clear D. V lost 1 base to trimming and J lost 2 bases, with 12 bases between them. The CDR3 consists of 16 residues. Germline-derived CDR1 and CDR2 are MNHEY and SVGAGI. The CDR3 loop is CASSYFQGFGNQPQHF. CDR3 bases: TGTGCCAGCAGTTACTTTCAAGGATTTGGCAATCAGCCCCAGCATTTT.

The sample holds a few counts of this clone. CDR3 coding DNA: TGTGCCAGCAGATTTGGACTAGCGGGAGATGAGCAGTTCTTC. Protein: CASRFGLAGDEQFF. The chain recombines TRBV5-4 with TRBJ2-1; 13 nucleotides match TRBD2. With 5 bases clipped from V and 8 bases from J, the junction kept 4 bases outside the gene matches. This CDR3 spans 14 amino acids. Per germline, CDR1 SGHNT and CDR2 YYREEE (reference sequence).

This clone has just a few counts. The J gene is TRBJ2-3, the V gene TRBV2; weak D call: TRBD2 (6 bases). The CDR3 has 18 amino acids. Per the germline V gene, CDR1 is SNHLY and CDR2 is FYNNEI. The germline V and J ends were trimmed by 3 bases and 1 base, with 20 bases remaining between them. The CDR3 DNA follows: TGTGCCAGCAGTGAGAAAGGGGCGGCTAGCGTTGGCACAGATACGCAGTATTTT. Its translation is CASSEKGAASVGTDTQYF. Variable domain in full (rest from reference TRBV2 and TRBJ2-3): EPEVTQTPSHQVTQMGQEVILRCVPISNHLYFYWYRQILGQKVEFLVSFYNNEISEKSEIFDDQFSVERPDGSNFTLKIRSTKLEDSAMYFCASSEKGAASVGTDTQYFGPGTRLTVL.

This clone was detected only a few times. V is TRBV7-2 and J is TRBJ1-2; 8 nucleotides agree with TRBD1. J gave up 8 bases and V 3 bases, and 8 bases lay outside the gene matches. In germline, CDR1 is SGHTA, CDR2 FQGNSA. The CDR3 extends over 14 amino acids. This chain's CDR3 is CASSFDRGYGGYTF. The CDR3 nucleotides are TGTGCCAGCAGCTTTGACAGGGGTTACGGGGGCTACACCTTC.

This clone has more than one count but fewer than ten. The chain has TRBV6-6 and TRBJ2-1; D perhaps matches TRBD1 (5 bases). Germline V CDR1 and CDR2: MNHNY, SVGAGI (reference sequence). Trimming removed 3 bases from V and 10 bases from J, with 10 bases in between. The CDR3 sequence is 12 residues long. The DNA of the CDR3 is TGTGCCAGCAGTTATCAGGGCATCGAGCAGTTCTTC. The encoded protein is CASSYQGIEQFF.

The rearrangement links TRBV6-6 to TRBJ1-2; D is unclear. Germline CDR1 reads MNHNY; CDR2 reads SVGAGI (reference sequence). The ends were cut back, 0 bases at V and 1 base at J, with 6 bases in the middle. The CDR3 is 14 residues long. CDR3 in DNA: TGTGCCAGCAGTTACTCGCATATTAACTATGGCTACACCTTC. This gives the protein CASSYSHINYGYTF.

In its sample, this clone was seen a few times. The V and J genes are TRBV28 and TRBJ1-1; no clear D gene. Germline assignment: CDR1 MDHEN and CDR2 SYDVKM. V lost 1 base, J lost 0 bases, and 9 bases lay in between. The CDR3 is made up of 15 amino acids. CDR3 in amino acids: CASSLLGDMNTEAFF. The CDR3 bases are TGTGCCAGCAGTTTATTAGGAGACATGAACACTGAAGCTTTCTTT.

J is TRBJ1-5 and V is TRBV19; D perhaps matches TRBD1 (6 bases). The CDR3 consists of 16 residues. Trimming shortened V by 3 bases and J by 3 bases, and 15 bases separated the two germline ends. CDR1 and CDR2 from the germline V gene are LNHDA and SQIVND (reference sequence). This CDR3 is CASSITGSQDNQPQHF. The CDR3 nucleotides read TGTGCCAGTAGTATCACAGGGTCTCAGGACAATCAGCCCCAGCATTTT.

Only a few counts were recorded for this clone. The chain employs TRBV19 and TRBJ1-1; D is uncertain. From germline, CDR1 is LNHDA and CDR2 SQIVND (reference sequence). This CDR3 has 16 amino acids. The V and J ends lost 4 bases and 2 bases respectively, with 17 bases between them. The CDR3 is CASSNLIQVRNTEAFF. The CDR3 DNA sequence: TGTGCCAGTAGTAACCTGATACAAGTAAGAAACACTGAAGCTTTCTTT.

This clone was seen more than once but under ten times. The chain combines TRBV28 with TRBJ1-5, with unresolved D. The CDR3 spans 16 residues. V dropped 2 bases and J dropped 0 bases, with 11 bases sitting between them. Per germline, CDR1 MDHEN and CDR2 SYDVKM. CDR3 loop: CASSLNAQYSNQPQHF. The CDR3 coding sequence is TGTGCCAGCAGTTTAAACGCACAGTATAGCAATCAGCCCCAGCATTTT.

The chain employs TRBV5-4 and TRBJ2-3, with 11 bases aligning to TRBD2. V trimming: 0 bases; J trimming: 2 bases; junction bases outside the gene matches: 5. Looked up from germline, CDR1 is SGHNT and CDR2 is YYREEE (reference sequence). The CDR3 consists of 17 residues. Here the CDR3 DNA reads TGTGCCAGCAGCTTGGCTAGCGGGAGGAGGCCCACAGATACGCAGTATTTT. It codes for CASSLASGRRPTDTQYF.

This clone appeared a few times. A read error may explain this, as a much larger clone is one base away. V usage is TRBV27 and J usage is TRBJ2-7, with 8 bases identical to TRBD2. In germline, CDR1 is MNHEY, CDR2 SMNVEV (reference sequence). CDR3 length: 15 residues. Losses at the gene ends were 9 bases for V and 1 base for J; bases not matched to a gene: 11. The CDR3 loop reads CARRRGAGGSYEQYF. In nucleotides, the CDR3 is TGTGCCAGGCGGCGCGGGGCGGGAGGTTCCTACGAGCAGTACTTC.